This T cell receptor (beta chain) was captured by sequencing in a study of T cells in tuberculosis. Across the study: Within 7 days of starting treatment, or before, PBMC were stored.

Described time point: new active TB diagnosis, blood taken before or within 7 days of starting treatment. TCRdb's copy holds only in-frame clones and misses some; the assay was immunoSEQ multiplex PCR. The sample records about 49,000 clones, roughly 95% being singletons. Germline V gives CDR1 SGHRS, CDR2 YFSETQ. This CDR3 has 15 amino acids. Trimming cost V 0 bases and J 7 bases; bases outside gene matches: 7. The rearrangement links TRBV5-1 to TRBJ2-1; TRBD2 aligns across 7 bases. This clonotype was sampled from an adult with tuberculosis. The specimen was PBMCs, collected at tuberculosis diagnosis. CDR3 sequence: CASSLVASGVNEQFF. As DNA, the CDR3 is TGCGCCAGCAGCTTGGTGGCTAGCGGAGTGAATGAGCAGTTCTTC.